This T cell receptor beta chain came from a study of cytomegalovirus exposure and HLA in healthy donors. Study-level findings and limits: Within an earlier analysis, most TCR beta V segments proved productive either about 87% or about 30% of the time.

A multiplex PCR was run with 60 Vbeta primers and 13 Jbeta primers. Using immunoSEQ multiplex PCR, the repertoire was profiled, and TCRdb retains in-frame clones only, with some absent. The sample carries 130,000 to 150,000 clones, under 80% recorded once. Unrecorded immune exposures were likely, despite nominal health at sampling. This clone was counted only a few times. Its cognate antigen is unknown. Trimming took 6 bases from V and 10 from J, leaving 16 bases between them. There are 14 residues in the CDR3. Germline loops: CDR1 MNHEY, CDR2 SVGAGI. The receptor comes from a male donor in good health and CMV-seronegative. The chain carries TRBV6-5 and TRBJ1-6, with D unclear. The sequencing sample was made of PBMCs. In nucleotides, the CDR3 is TGTGCCAGCAGGGACGTCGGGAGTCAGTCACCCCTCCACTTT. Translated, it gives CASRDVGSQSPLHF.